This TCR beta chain was sequenced for a study of control samples from healthy donors and cancer patients. Produced via immunoSEQ multiplex PCR; TCRdb's table is partial and in-frame only. The sample contains tens of thousands of clones, about 80% of which appear only once. The CDR3 spans 13 residues. V lost 4 bases, J lost 14 bases, and 7 bases stayed unmatched. Germline CDR1 reads SEHNR; CDR2 reads FQNEAQ (reference sequence). Material: PBMCs. The chain carries TRBV7-9 and TRBJ2-6; 8 bases map to TRBD1. This TCR was sampled from a man aged 55 to 70 with head and neck cancer. This chain's CDR3 is CASSSWTGPILTF. The CDR3 DNA sequence: TGTGCCAGCAGCTCCTGGACAGGGCCGATCCTGACTTTC.